This TCR beta chain was captured in a study of blood T cell repertoires in COVID-19. This clone showed up just once. Participant-reported clinical history was the basis for cohort assignment. Here immunoSEQ multiplex PCR was the method, and the copy in TCRdb shows in-frame clones only, minus some. The sample consists of about 260,000 clones, more than 70% of them appearing once. Losses at the gene ends were 6 bases for V and 6 bases for J; bases not matched to a gene: 16. Germline V gives CDR1 LNHDA, CDR2 SQIVND (reference sequence). There are 17 residues in the CDR3. The sequence derives from a woman aged 45-59 years who had recovered from COVID-19. This chain connects TRBV19 to TRBJ1-5, with 8 bases aligning to TRBD1. Sample: PBMCs or T cells enriched from blood (not recorded which). As DNA, the CDR3 is TGTGCCAGTAGGGGGAGGGTGCAGGGGGCGCCGGTTCAGCCCCAGCATTTT. Protein sequence: CASRGRVQGAPVQPQHF.